The 19 T cell receptor beta chains given below trace back to one sample, sequenced in a study of T-cell memory formation after mild COVID-19. TCRdb processed the 5' RACE reads anew with MiXCR; each CDR3 protein has one entry. The sample lists a few hundred thousand distinct CDR3 sequences, 27% occurring once. Source material: PBMCs or a T cell subset sorted from them (not recorded which). These TCRs come from an adult woman who had mild COVID-19 (a few samples of this study predate the infection). Cell type and time point are not known.

This chain uses TRBV29-1 with TRBJ2-7; 12 bases match TRBD2. Germline V lookup: CDR1 SQVTM, CDR2 ANQGSEA. The V and J ends lost 6 bases and 4 bases, in that order; junction bases with no gene match: 7. The CDR3 has 14 amino acids. CDR3 nucleotides: TGCAGCGTCAGAGGGACTAGCGGGCTGTACGAGCAGTACTTC. This encodes CSVRGTSGLYEQYF.

This clonotype turned up a few times. The gene calls are TRBV20-1 and TRBJ2-1; D is unclear. The CDR3 spans 15 residues. With 0 bases removed from V and 2 bases from J, the gap between germline ends came to 11 bases. Germline assignment: CDR1 DFQATT and CDR2 SNEGSKA (reference sequence). The CDR3 sequence: CSARDRNLPYNEQFF. The CDR3 nucleotides are TGCAGTGCTAGAGATAGGAACTTACCCTACAATGAGCAGTTCTTC.

The chain joins TRBV5-1 to TRBJ2-2, with TRBD2 matching over 10 bases. Germline loops: CDR1 SGHRS, CDR2 YFSETQ. This CDR3 has 16 residues. V lost 3 bases and J lost 2; bases outside the gene matches: 4. CDR3 loop: CASSSTSGVNTGELFF. For the CDR3, the DNA is TGCGCCAGCAGCTCCACTAGCGGGGTTAACACCGGGGAGCTGTTTTTT.

The chain uses TRBV7-2 and TRBJ2-1; D is unresolved. The CDR3 runs 14 residues. Trimming cost V 8 bases and J 1 base, with 12 bases left between them. Germline V CDR1 and CDR2: SGHTA, FQGNSA. CDR3 sequence reads: CASRNLLSYNEQFF. In DNA, the CDR3 is TGTGCCAGCCGGAACTTATTGTCCTACAATGAGCAGTTCTTC.

There are a few counts of this clonotype. The chain links TRBV12-3 or TRBV12-4 to TRBJ2-2; 16 bases are shared with TRBD2. After removal of 6 bases from V and 6 bases from J, the junction contained 4 bases not matched to a gene. There are 16 residues in the CDR3. Written as DNA, the CDR3 is TGTGCCAGCAGCCCTGGGACTAGCGGGAGGGCCGGGGAGCTGTTTTTT. It is translated as CASSPGTSGRAGELFF.

This sequence joins TRBV5-1 and TRBJ2-2, with TRBD2 matching over 13 bases. The trim removed 0 bases at V and 2 bases at J, leaving 4 bases unmatched. The CDR3 contains 18 residues. CDR1 is SGHRS, CDR2 YFSETQ, per germline. The CDR3 here is CASSLGLAGGPNTGELFF. The CDR3 DNA reads TGCGCCAGCAGCTTGGGACTAGCGGGGGGACCAAACACCGGGGAGCTGTTTTTT.

The table lists this clonotype with a count of one. The chain has TRBV15 and TRBJ1-6; D not certain. V lost 0 bases and J lost 10, with 13 bases in between. The germline CDR1 and CDR2 sequences are LNHNV and YYDKDF (reference sequence). This CDR3 has 15 amino acids. CDR3 bases: TGTGCCACCAGCAGAGATTATATAGAAAGCTCACCCCTCCACTTT. Translating gives CATSRDYIESSPLHF.

The V gene is TRBV5-1, the J gene TRBJ1-1, with 9 bases aligning to TRBD1. There are 15 residues in the CDR3. With V trimmed by 9 bases and J by 0 bases, 9 bases remained unmatched. Germline CDR1 reads SGHRS; CDR2 reads YFSETQ. The CDR3, as DNA: TGCGCCACCTCCACGGACAGGGGTTTGAACACTGAAGCTTTCTTT. This codes for CATSTDRGLNTEAFF.

The chain carries TRBV6-5 and TRBJ2-7; the D call may be TRBD1 or TRBD2 (5 bases each). This CDR3 comprises 13 residues. The germline V gene has CDR1 MNHEY and CDR2 SVGAGI. V lost 0 bases to trimming and J lost 5 bases, with 8 bases between them. The DNA for the CDR3 is TGTGCCAGCAGTTACTCCTTGGGGGACGAGCAGTACTTC. Protein product: CASSYSLGDEQYF.

The rearrangement links TRBV11-2 to TRBJ2-3, with D unclear. This CDR3 has 15 residues. Looked up from germline, CDR1 is SGHAT and CDR2 is FQNNGV. Trimming left V 1 base short and J 0 bases short, with 8 bases between. Here the CDR3 reads CASSLVIASTDTQYF. DNA of the CDR3: TGTGCCAGCAGCTTAGTTATCGCAAGCACAGATACGCAGTATTTT.

In its sample, this clonotype was seen a few times. The chain uses TRBV6-6 and TRBJ2-7; D call uncertain. CDR1 is MNHNY, CDR2 SVGAGI, per germline (reference sequence). Trimming removed 5 bases at V and 5 bases at J, with 19 bases between. This CDR3 spans 15 amino acids. The CDR3 sequence is CASSGVAILRHEQYF. DNA of the CDR3: TGTGCCAGCAGTGGAGTCGCCATTCTCCGCCACGAGCAGTACTTC.

This clonotype was counted at least ten times. The junction differs from germline at one of its ends, possibly a read error. This chain uses TRBV5-1 with TRBJ2-7; 7 nucleotides align to TRBD1. CDR3 length: 13 residues. Germline V lookup: CDR1 SGHRS, CDR2 YFSETQ. This CDR3 is CASSSGTAYEQYF. Written as DNA, the CDR3 is TGTGCCAGCAGTTCTGGGACAGCCTACGAGCAGTACTTC. Looking up the rest from reference TRBV5-1 and TRBJ2-7 gives the full variable domain: KAGVTQTPRYLIKTRGQQVTLSCSPISGHRSVSWYQQTPGQGLQFLFEYFSETQRNKGNFPGRFSGRQFSNSRSEMNVSTLELGDSALYLCASSSGTAYEQYFGPGTRLTVT.

The gene calls are TRBV7-9 and TRBJ1-2; TRBD1 matches 7 bases. This CDR3 contains 13 residues. In germline, CDR1 is SEHNR, CDR2 FQNEAQ (reference sequence). V was pared by 5 bases and J by 4 bases, with 4 bases of the junction left unmatched. The CDR3 DNA sequence: TGTGCCAGCAGCATGGCAGGGGGCTATGGCTACACCTTC. Amino acid sequence: CASSMAGGYGYTF.

The V call is TRBV20-1, the J call TRBJ2-1; 9 bases are shared with TRBD2. Germline loops: CDR1 DFQATT, CDR2 SNEGSKA (reference sequence). CDR3 length equals 14 residues. V lost 6 bases to trimming and J lost 7 bases; unmatched junction nucleotides: 10. The CDR3 region has the DNA TGCAGTGCGTCCGGGACTAGCCTAATAAATGAGCAGTTCTTC. The encoded protein is CSASGTSLINEQFF.

The chain employs TRBV30 and TRBJ1-2; D call uncertain. The CDR3 length is 10 residues. V was pared by 1 base and J by 12 bases, with 9 bases between. Germline-derived CDR1 and CDR2 are GTSNPN and SVGIG (reference sequence). The CDR3 loop is CAWSEQSNTF. CDR3 nucleotides: TGTGCCTGGAGTGAACAGTCAAACACCTTC.

This sequence joins TRBV9 and TRBJ2-3; D is undetermined. Trimming removed 0 bases at V and 2 bases at J, with 7 bases between. The CDR3 totals 14 residues. CDR1 is SGDLS and CDR2 is YYNGEE in the germline V gene. The CDR3 nucleotides are TGTGCCAGCAGCGTAGCAAAGCCCACAGATACGCAGTATTTT. Encoded protein: CASSVAKPTDTQYF.

This chain connects TRBV4-3 to TRBJ2-5; no clear D gene. V lost 0 bases and J 1 base, leaving 6 bases between the germline ends. This CDR3 is 14 amino acids long. The germline V gene has CDR1 LGHNA and CDR2 YSLEER. Here the CDR3 reads CASSQDETQETQYF. Here the CDR3 DNA reads TGCGCCAGCAGCCAAGACGAGACCCAAGAGACCCAGTACTTC.

This clonotype was seen a handful of times. The V gene is TRBV29-1, the J gene TRBJ2-5, with a possible D match to TRBD1 (5 bases). CDR1 and CDR2 from the germline V gene are SQVTM and ANQGSEA. Trimming took 7 bases from V and 7 from J, leaving 16 bases between them. The CDR3 covers 12 residues. The CDR3 bases are TGCAGCGCAGATGCAGGGTTTGCGACCCAGTACTTC. This gives the protein CSADAGFATQYF.

The V and J genes are TRBV19 and TRBJ1-5; unclear D gene. Trimming pared 5 bases from V and 0 bases from J, leaving 5 bases between. From germline, CDR1 is LNHDA and CDR2 SQIVND (reference sequence). The CDR3 consists of 13 residues. CDR3 DNA sequence: TGTGCCAGTAGTGTTAATAGCAATCAGCCCCAGCATTTT. This sequence encodes CASSVNSNQPQHF. Full variable domain (rest looked up from reference TRBV19 and TRBJ1-5): DGGITQSPKYLFRKEGQNVTLSCEQNLNHDAMYWYRQDPGQGLRLIYYSQIVNDFQKGDIAEGYSVSREKKESFPLTVTSAQKNPTAFYLCASSVNSNQPQHFGDGTRLSIL.